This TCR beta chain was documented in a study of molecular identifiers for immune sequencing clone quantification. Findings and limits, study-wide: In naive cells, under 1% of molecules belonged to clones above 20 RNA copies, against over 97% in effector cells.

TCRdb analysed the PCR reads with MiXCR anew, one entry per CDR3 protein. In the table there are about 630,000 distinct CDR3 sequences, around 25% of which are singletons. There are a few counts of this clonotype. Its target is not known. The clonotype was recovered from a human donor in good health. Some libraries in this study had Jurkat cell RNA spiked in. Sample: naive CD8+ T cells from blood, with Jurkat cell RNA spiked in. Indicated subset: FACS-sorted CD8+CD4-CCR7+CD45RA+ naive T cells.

The CDR3 bases are TGTGCCACCAGCAGAAAAGTTAACCGCTGGCCCCTCCACTTT. Amino acids: CATSRKVNRWPLHF. This chain links TRBV15 with TRBJ1-6; D is uncertain. The CDR3 runs 14 residues. V was trimmed by 2 bases and J by 13 bases, leaving 15 bases between them. The germline CDR1 and CDR2 sequences are LNHNV and YYDKDF (reference sequence).